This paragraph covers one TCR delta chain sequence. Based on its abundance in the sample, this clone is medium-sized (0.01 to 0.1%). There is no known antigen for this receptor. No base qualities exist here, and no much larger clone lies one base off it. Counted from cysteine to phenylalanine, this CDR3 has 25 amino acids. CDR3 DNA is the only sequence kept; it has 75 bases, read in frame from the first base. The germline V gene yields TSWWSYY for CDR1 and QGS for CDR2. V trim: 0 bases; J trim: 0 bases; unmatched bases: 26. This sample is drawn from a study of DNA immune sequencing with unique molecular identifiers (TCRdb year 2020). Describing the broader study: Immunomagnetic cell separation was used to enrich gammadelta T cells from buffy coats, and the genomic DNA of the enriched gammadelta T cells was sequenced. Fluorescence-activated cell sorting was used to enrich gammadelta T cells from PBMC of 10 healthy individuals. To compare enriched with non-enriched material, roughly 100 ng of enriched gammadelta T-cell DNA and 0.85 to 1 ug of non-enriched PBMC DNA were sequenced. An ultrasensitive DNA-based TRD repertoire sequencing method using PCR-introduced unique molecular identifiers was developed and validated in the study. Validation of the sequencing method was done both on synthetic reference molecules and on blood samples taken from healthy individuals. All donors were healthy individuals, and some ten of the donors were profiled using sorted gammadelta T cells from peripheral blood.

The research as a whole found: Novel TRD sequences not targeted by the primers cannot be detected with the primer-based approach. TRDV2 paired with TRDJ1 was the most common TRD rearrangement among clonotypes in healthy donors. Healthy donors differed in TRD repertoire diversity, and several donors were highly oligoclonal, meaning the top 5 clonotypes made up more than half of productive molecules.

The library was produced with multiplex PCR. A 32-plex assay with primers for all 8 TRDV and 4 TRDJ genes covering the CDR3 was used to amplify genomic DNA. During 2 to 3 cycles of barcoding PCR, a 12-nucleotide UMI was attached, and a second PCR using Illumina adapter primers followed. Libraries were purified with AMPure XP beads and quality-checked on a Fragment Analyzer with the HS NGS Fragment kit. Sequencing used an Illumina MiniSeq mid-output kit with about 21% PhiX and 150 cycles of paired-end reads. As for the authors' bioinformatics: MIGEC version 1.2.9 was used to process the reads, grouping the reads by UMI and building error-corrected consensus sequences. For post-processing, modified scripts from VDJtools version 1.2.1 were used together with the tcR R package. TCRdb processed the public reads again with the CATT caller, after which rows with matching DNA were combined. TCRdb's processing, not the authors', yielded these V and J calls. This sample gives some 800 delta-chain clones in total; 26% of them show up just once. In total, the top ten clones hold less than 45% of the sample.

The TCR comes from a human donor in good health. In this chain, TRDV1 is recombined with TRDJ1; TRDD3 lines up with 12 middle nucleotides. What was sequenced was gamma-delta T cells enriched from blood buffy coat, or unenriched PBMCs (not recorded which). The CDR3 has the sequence CALGELWPAPGGYGAYGPNTDKLIF. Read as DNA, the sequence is TGTGCTCTTGGGGAACTTTGGCCCGCTCCTGGGGGATACGGGGCCTACGGCCCTAACACCGATAAACTCATCTTT.